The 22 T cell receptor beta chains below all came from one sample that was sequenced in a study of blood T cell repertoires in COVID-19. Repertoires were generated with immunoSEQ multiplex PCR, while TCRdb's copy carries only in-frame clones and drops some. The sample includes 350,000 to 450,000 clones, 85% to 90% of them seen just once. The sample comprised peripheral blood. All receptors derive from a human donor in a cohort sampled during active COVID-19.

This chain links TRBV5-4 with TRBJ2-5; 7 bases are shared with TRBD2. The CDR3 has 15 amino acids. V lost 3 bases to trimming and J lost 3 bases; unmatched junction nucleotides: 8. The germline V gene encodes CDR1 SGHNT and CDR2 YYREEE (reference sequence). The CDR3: CASSYGGGGKETQYF. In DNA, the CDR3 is TGTGCCAGCAGCTACGGTGGGGGGGGGAAAGAGACCCAGTACTTC.

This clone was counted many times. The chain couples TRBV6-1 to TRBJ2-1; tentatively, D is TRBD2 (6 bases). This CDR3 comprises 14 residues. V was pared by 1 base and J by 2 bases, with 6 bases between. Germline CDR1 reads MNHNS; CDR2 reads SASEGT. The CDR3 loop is CASSEGLAYNEQFF. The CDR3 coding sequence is TGTGCCAGCAGTGAAGGACTAGCCTACAATGAGCAGTTCTTC.

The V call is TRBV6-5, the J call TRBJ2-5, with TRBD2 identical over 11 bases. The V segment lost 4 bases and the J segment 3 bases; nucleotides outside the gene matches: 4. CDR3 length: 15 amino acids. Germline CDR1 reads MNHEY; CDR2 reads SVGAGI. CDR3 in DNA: TGTGCCAGCAGTTCTGGGACTAGCGGAGAAGAGACCCAGTACTTC. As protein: CASSSGTSGEETQYF.

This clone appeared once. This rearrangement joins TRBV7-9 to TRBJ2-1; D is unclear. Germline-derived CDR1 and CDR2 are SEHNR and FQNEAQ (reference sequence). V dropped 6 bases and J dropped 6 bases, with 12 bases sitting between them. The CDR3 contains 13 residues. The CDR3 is CASRYSSGNEQFF. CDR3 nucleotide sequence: TGTGCCAGCAGATATTCCTCGGGCAATGAGCAGTTCTTC.

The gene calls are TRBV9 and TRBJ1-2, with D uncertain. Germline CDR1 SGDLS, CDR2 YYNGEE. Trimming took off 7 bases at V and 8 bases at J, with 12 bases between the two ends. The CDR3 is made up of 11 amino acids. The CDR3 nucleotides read TGTGCCAGCGAGGAAAATGGGGGCTACACCTTC. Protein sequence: CASEENGGYTF.

The CDR3 loop is CASSALEGQGGGEQYF. CDR3 sequence (DNA): TGTGCCAGCAGTGCCTTGGAAGGACAGGGGGGGGGCGAGCAGTACTTC. The chain recombines TRBV6-1 with TRBJ2-7; 10 bases map to TRBD1. The CDR3 consists of 16 residues. V lost 4 bases and J lost 6; bases outside the gene matches: 12. The germline gives CDR1 MNHNS, CDR2 SASEGT.

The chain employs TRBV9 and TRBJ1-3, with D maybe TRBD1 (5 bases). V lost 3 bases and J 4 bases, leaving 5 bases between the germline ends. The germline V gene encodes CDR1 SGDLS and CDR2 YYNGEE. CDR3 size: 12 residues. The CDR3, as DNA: TGTGCCAGCAGCGAGGGGGGAAACACCATATATTTT. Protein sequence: CASSEGGNTIYF.

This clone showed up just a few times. The CDR3 loop reads CASSWGTAFNSYEQYF. The CDR3 bases are TGTGCCAGCAGTTGGGGGACAGCCTTTAATTCCTACGAGCAGTACTTC. This chain uses TRBV11-2 with TRBJ2-7, with 7 positions matching TRBD1. Germline V gene data show CDR1 as SGHAT and CDR2 as FQNNGV. There are 16 residues in the CDR3. With 6 bases clipped from V and 1 base from J, the junction kept 12 bases outside the gene matches.

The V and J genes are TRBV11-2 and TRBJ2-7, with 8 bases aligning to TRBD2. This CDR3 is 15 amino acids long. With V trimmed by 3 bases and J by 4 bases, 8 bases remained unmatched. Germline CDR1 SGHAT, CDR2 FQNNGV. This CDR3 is CASSFAREGRYEQYF. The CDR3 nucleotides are TGTGCCAGCAGCTTTGCCCGGGAGGGCCGGTACGAGCAGTACTTC.

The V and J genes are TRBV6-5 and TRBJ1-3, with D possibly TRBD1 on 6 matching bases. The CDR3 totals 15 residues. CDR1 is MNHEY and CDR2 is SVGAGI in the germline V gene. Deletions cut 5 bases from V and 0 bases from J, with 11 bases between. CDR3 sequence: CASSSTGSSGNTIYF. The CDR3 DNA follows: TGTGCCAGCAGTAGTACAGGGAGCTCTGGAAACACCATATATTTT.

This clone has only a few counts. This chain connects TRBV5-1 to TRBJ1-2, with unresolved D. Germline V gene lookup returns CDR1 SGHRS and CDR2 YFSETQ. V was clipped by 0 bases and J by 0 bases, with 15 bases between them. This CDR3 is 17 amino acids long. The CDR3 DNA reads TGCGCCAGCAGCTTGGAAGCTTTACAGACCACTAACTATGGCTACACCTTC. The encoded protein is CASSLEALQTTNYGYTF.

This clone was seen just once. The CDR3 bases are TGCGCCAGCAGCTTGGCCTTCGCTAAGCGGGGGGACCTAGCCAAAAACATTCAGTACTTC. Its translation is CASSLAFAKRGDLAKNIQYF. The J gene is TRBJ2-4, the V gene TRBV5-1, with 9 bases aligning to TRBD2. V shed 0 bases, J shed 0 bases, and the junction held 13 bases outside the gene matches. The CDR3 runs to 20 residues. Looked up from germline, CDR1 is SGHRS and CDR2 is YFSETQ. Complete variable domain (other parts from reference TRBV5-1 and TRBJ2-4): KAGVTQTPRYLIKTRGQQVTLSCSPISGHRSVSWYQQTPGQGLQFLFEYFSETQRNKGNFPGRFSGRQFSNSRSEMNVSTLELGDSALYLCASSLAFAKRGDLAKNIQYFGAGTRLSVL.

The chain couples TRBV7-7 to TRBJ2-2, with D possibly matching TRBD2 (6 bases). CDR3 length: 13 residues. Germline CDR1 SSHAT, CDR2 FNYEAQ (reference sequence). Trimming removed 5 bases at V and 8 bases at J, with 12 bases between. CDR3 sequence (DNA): TGTGCCAGCAGCGGGACCGCGGGGGGGGAGCTGTTTTTT. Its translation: CASSGTAGGELFF.

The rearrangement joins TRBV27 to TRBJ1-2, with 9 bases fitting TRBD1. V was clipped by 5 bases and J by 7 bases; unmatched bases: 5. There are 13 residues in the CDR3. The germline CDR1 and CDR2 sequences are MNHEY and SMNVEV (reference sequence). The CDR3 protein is CASSPGQGLGYTF. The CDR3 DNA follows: TGTGCCAGCAGTCCGGGACAGGGACTTGGCTACACCTTC.

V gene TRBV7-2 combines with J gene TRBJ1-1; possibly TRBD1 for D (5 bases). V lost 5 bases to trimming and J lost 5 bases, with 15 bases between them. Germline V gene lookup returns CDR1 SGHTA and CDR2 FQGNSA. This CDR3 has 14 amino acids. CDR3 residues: CASSQNAGRTEAFF. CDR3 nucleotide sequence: TGTGCCAGCAGCCAAAATGCGGGACGGACTGAAGCTTTCTTT. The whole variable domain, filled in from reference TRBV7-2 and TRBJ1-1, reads GAGVSQSPSNKVTEKGKDVELRCDPISGHTALYWYRQSLGQGLEFLIYFQGNSAPDKSGLPSDRFSAERTGGSVSTLTIQRTQQEDSAVYLCASSQNAGRTEAFFGQGTRLTVV.

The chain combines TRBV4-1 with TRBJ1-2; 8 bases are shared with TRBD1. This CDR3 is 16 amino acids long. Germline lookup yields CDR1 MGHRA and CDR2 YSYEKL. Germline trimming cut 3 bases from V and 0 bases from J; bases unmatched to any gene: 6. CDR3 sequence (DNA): TGCGCCAGCAGCCACCAAGGACAGGGTTCTAACTATGGCTACACCTTC. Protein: CASSHQGQGSNYGYTF.

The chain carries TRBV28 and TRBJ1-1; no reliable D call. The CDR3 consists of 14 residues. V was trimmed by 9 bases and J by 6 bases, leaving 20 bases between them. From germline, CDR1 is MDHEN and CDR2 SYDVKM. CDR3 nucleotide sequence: TGTGCCAGTGACCGACCTCCGGAGGTTCCTGAAGCTTTCTTT. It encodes CASDRPPEVPEAFF.

The DNA of the CDR3 is TGCGCCAGCAGACCTGGACTAGCGGGTAGCACCGGGGAGCTGTTTTTT. This translates into CASRPGLAGSTGELFF. The V and J genes are TRBV4-1 and TRBJ2-2; 11 nucleotides line up with TRBD2. J was trimmed by 4 bases and V by 6 bases; bases with no gene match: 7. Looked up from germline, CDR1 is MGHRA and CDR2 is YSYEKL. There are 16 residues in the CDR3.

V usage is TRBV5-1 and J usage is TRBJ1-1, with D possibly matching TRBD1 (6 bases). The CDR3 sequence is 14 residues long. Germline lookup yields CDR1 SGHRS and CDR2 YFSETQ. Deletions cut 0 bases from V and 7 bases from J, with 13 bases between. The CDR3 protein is CASSLGGGGGEAFF. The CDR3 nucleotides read TGCGCCAGCAGCTTGGGCGGGGGCGGCGGTGAAGCTTTCTTT. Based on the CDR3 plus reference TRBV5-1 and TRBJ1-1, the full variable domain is KAGVTQTPRYLIKTRGQQVTLSCSPISGHRSVSWYQQTPGQGLQFLFEYFSETQRNKGNFPGRFSGRQFSNSRSEMNVSTLELGDSALYLCASSLGGGGGEAFFGQGTRLTVV.

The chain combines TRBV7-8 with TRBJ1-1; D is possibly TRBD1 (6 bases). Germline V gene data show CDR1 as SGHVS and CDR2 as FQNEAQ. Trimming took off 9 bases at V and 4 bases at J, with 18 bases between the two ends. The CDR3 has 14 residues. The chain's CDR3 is CASSAGVGATEAFF. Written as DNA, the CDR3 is TGTGCCAGTTCGGCAGGGGTAGGTGCCACTGAAGCTTTCTTT.

The DNA for the CDR3 is TGTGCCAGCACGGTCTCGAACACCGGGGAGCTGTTTTTT. It translates to CASTVSNTGELFF. The rearrangement uses TRBV2 and TRBJ2-2; D unresolved. This CDR3 is built from 13 residues. Trimming removed 7 bases from V and 0 bases from J, with 6 bases in between. CDR1 is SNHLY and CDR2 is FYNNEI in the germline V gene.

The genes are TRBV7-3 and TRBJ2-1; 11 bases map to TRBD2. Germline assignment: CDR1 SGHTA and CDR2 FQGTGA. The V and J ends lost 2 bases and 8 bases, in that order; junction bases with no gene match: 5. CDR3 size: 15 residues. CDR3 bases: TGTGCCAGCAGCTTACTAGCGGGGGGCGTGGATGAGCAGTTCTTC. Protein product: CASSLLAGGVDEQFF.